A selection of T cell receptor beta chains follows, all from one sample in a study of T cell responses to AZD1222 COVID-19 vaccine. Sequencing was performed with immunoSEQ multiplex PCR; in TCRdb, only in-frame clones are kept and a portion is missing. The repertoire holds roughly 150,000 clones, with 85% to 90% as singletons. The starting material was peripheral blood, obtained 28 days after the second AZD1222 dose. Every receptor here comes from an adult who received the AZD1222 COVID-19 vaccine. Each CDR3 is given with its conserved first and last residue. Each record gives: J gene, D gene, V gene, clone size, CDR3 protein, CDR3 DNA. A D gene is named only where the DNA matches it firmly. Some rows have no size entry. The others give once, few or many, or a class for an expanded clone.

TRBJ2-7	TRBD1	TRBV15	once	CATSRRGQGSYEQYF	TGTGCCACCAGCAGGCGCGGACAGGGGAGCTACGAGCAGTACTTC
TRBJ2-3	.	TRBV2	.	CASSRNNAGWNF	TGTGCCAGCAGTCGCAATAACGCAGGCTGGAATTTT
TRBJ2-1	.	TRBV7-9	.	CASQPVSYNEQFF	TGTGCCAGCCAACCTGTCTCCTACAATGAGCAGTTCTTC
TRBJ2-6	.	TRBV5-1	.	CASTTGSAPGANVLTF	TGCGCCAGCACTACTGGATCGGCCCCTGGGGCCAACGTCCTGACTTTC
TRBJ2-1	TRBD2	TRBV5-5	few	CASSLALAGYNEQFF	TGTGCCAGCAGCTTGGCCCTAGCGGGGTACAATGAGCAGTTCTTC
TRBJ1-2	.	TRBV2	.	CASRLQETHYGYTF	TGTGCCAGCAGGTTACAGGAAACCCACTATGGCTACACCTTC
TRBJ1-2	.	TRBV24-1	.	CATSEDDYGYTF	TGTGCCACCAGTGAGGACGACTATGGCTACACCTTC
TRBJ2-3	TRBD2	TRBV5-6	.	CASSLQASGHPSTDTQYF	TGTGCCAGCAGCTTGCAGGCTAGCGGGCATCCTAGCACAGATACGCAGTATTTT
TRBJ2-1	TRBD1	TRBV16	.	CASSQSTGGTTYNEQFF	TGTGCCAGCAGCCAATCGACAGGGGGTACGACCTACAATGAGCAGTTCTTC
TRBJ2-1	.	TRBV28	.	CASSVTPPSSYNEQFF	TGTGCCAGCAGCGTGACTCCCCCGAGCTCCTACAATGAGCAGTTCTTC
TRBJ1-2	.	TRBV14	.	CASSQVNVLTTGGYTF	TGTGCCAGCAGCCAAGTGAACGTCCTTACGACGGGGGGCTACACCTTC
TRBJ1-2	TRBD1	TRBV6-1	.	CASSEVVRGLYGYTF	TGTGCCAGCAGTGAAGTCGTCAGGGGGCTTTATGGCTACACCTTC
TRBJ1-5	.	TRBV2	.	CASSEAQAGIQPQHF	TGTGCCAGCAGTGAAGCTCAGGCAGGGATTCAGCCCCAGCATTTT
TRBJ1-3	.	TRBV6-7	.	CASRYTGSLGNTIYF	TGTGCCAGCAGGTACACCGGGAGCCTTGGAAACACCATATATTTT
TRBJ2-5	TRBD1	TRBV7-3	.	CASSYDREETQYF	TGTGCCAGCAGCTATGACAGGGAGGAGACCCAGTACTTC
TRBJ1-5	TRBD1	TRBV6-1	.	CASSEAKGAGQPQHF	TGTGCCAGCAGTGAAGCGAAGGGGGCCGGTCAGCCCCAGCATTTT
TRBJ2-1	.	TRBV30	.	CAWAPSRGNEQFF	TGTGCCTGGGCTCCTAGCAGGGGCAATGAGCAGTTCTTC
TRBJ2-2	.	TRBV18	.	CASSETGKATGELFF	TGTGCCAGCTCAGAAACAGGGAAAGCAACCGGGGAGCTGTTTTTT
TRBJ2-1	TRBD2	TRBV29-1	.	CSVSYGTSGTEQFF	TGCAGCGTTTCTTACGGGACTAGCGGGACCGAGCAGTTCTTC